Shown below are 26 T cell receptor beta chains from a single sample sequenced in a study of blood T cells in healthy people across ages. PCR was performed a second time for about 7 to 12 cycles using a sample-barcoded 5' primer and a J-beta primer mix. TCRdb re-called the 5' RACE reads with MiXCR, one entry per CDR3 protein. This sample yields about 970,000 distinct CDR3 sequences, of which roughly 51% are seen a single time; 20% to 25% belongs to the top ten. The sample comprised blood. The receptor set was obtained from a woman aged 60-75 years in good health.

The CDR3 coding sequence is TGTGCCAGCGGTGGGACTAGCGGGAGAGGGAAAAACATTCAGTACTTC. Translating it yields CASGGTSGRGKNIQYF. This sequence joins TRBV2 and TRBJ2-4, with 14 bases matching TRBD2. The germline V gene encodes CDR1 SNHLY and CDR2 FYNNEI. This CDR3 region has 16 residues. Unmatched junction bases numbered 7, after V lost 8 bases and J lost 4 bases.

J is TRBJ2-7 and V is TRBV7-9; 7 nucleotides agree with TRBD1. Germline V gives CDR1 SEHNR, CDR2 FQNEAQ (reference sequence). The CDR3 sequence is 13 residues long. The V and J ends lost 5 bases and 10 bases, in that order; junction bases with no gene match: 11. CDR3 sequence: CASSLGQAWSQYF. CDR3 DNA sequence: TGTGCCAGCAGCCTAGGACAGGCTTGGTCCCAGTACTTC. Full variable domain (outside the CDR3, taken from reference TRBV7-9 and TRBJ2-7): DTGVSQNPRHKITKRGQNVTFRCDPISEHNRLYWYRQTLGQGPEFLTYFQNEAQLEKSRLLSDRFSAERPKGSFSTLEIQRTEQGDSAMYLCASSLGQAWSQYFGPGTRLTVT.

The V and J genes are TRBV2 and TRBJ2-7; 7 bases align to TRBD2. The CDR3 has 15 amino acids. The germline V gene encodes CDR1 SNHLY and CDR2 FYNNEI. Trimming cost V 3 bases and J 7 bases; bases outside gene matches: 12. In nucleotides, the CDR3 is TGTGCCAGCAGTGAGGGGTCTAGCGGAGCGAATGAGCAGTACTTC. It is translated as CASSEGSSGANEQYF.

This chain uses TRBV20-1 with TRBJ1-2; D is ambiguous. Germline assignment: CDR1 DFQATT and CDR2 SNEGSKA (reference sequence). The V end was cut by 3 bases, the J end by 8 bases, with 16 bases between. CDR3 length: 13 amino acids. The CDR3 protein is CSARAGLHKGYTF. The DNA of the CDR3 is TGCAGTGCTAGGGCTGGGCTACATAAAGGCTACACCTTC.

This clonotype was counted a single time. CDR3 amino acids: CASGYRENTEAFF. The CDR3 nucleotides are TGCGCCAGCGGTTACAGGGAGAACACTGAAGCTTTCTTT. The chain couples TRBV4-1 to TRBJ1-1, with D possibly being TRBD1 (6 bases). CDR1 and CDR2 from the germline V gene are MGHRA and YSYEKL. This CDR3 comprises 13 residues. V was clipped by 8 bases and J by 1 base, with 11 bases between them.

V usage is TRBV20-1 and J usage is TRBJ1-1; D might be TRBD1 (5 bases). This CDR3 has 13 amino acids. Looked up from germline, CDR1 is DFQATT and CDR2 is SNEGSKA (reference sequence). The V end lost 1 base, the J end lost 5 bases, and 11 bases lay between the germline ends. CDR3 region: CSARVSRVTEAFF. The CDR3 DNA reads TGCAGTGCTAGAGTGAGCAGGGTAACTGAAGCTTTCTTT.

The J gene is TRBJ2-1, the V gene TRBV7-8; 10 nucleotides align to TRBD2. The DNA end lines up better with TRBJ2-7; the J call may be wrong. The CDR3 loop spans 20 amino acids. CDR1 SGHVS and CDR2 FQNEAQ come from the germline V gene. DNA for the CDR3: TGTGCCAGCAGCTTACCCCCTTTTGAATCTAGCGGGAGCTCCTACAATGAGCAGTACTTC. This translates into CASSLPPFESSGSSYNEQYF.

J is TRBJ1-5 and V is TRBV6-2 or TRBV6-3; D possibly corresponds to TRBD1 (5 bases). V was trimmed by 6 bases and J by 4 bases, leaving 16 bases between them. The CDR3 loop spans 15 amino acids. Germline loops: CDR1 MNHEY, CDR2 SVGEGT. The CDR3 DNA is TGTGCCAGCAGCGCCTGGGCCAAGGGGAATCAGCCCCAGCATTTT. This sequence encodes CASSAWAKGNQPQHF.

The V and J genes are TRBV18 and TRBJ2-5, with TRBD1 matching over 9 bases. CDR3 length: 15 residues. J was trimmed by 5 bases and V by 3 bases; bases with no gene match: 7. The germline V gene has CDR1 KGHSH and CDR2 LQKENI. DNA of the CDR3: TGTGCCAGCTCACCGAGACAGGGGGGAATGGAGACCCAGTACTTC. Protein product: CASSPRQGGMETQYF.

The chain joins TRBV7-9 to TRBJ2-3; 13 nucleotides agree with TRBD2. Germline V gives CDR1 SEHNR, CDR2 FQNEAQ (reference sequence). The CDR3 length is 16 residues. V lost 5 bases to trimming and J lost 4 bases; unmatched junction nucleotides: 6. Here the CDR3 DNA reads TGTGCCAGCAGCACGAGGACTAGCGGGAGTGCAGATACGCAGTATTTT. As protein: CASSTRTSGSADTQYF.

This chain joins TRBV28 and TRBJ2-3; 7 bases map to TRBD2. CDR1 and CDR2 from the germline V gene are MDHEN and SYDVKM. The CDR3 is made up of 15 amino acids. V dropped 6 bases and J dropped 0; count of bases not matched to a gene: 6. This CDR3 is CASRLALTSTDTQYF. In DNA, the CDR3 is TGTGCCAGCAGACTAGCGCTGACTAGCACAGATACGCAGTATTTT.

The chain carries TRBV27 and TRBJ2-3, with D perhaps matching TRBD1 (5 bases). The germline V gene has CDR1 MNHEY and CDR2 SMNVEV (reference sequence). Trimming took off 8 bases at V and 6 bases at J, with 12 bases between the two ends. The CDR3 has 12 residues. The CDR3 protein is CASAKGVDTQYF. For the CDR3, the DNA is TGTGCCAGCGCAAAAGGGGTGGATACGCAGTATTTT.

V usage is TRBV4-1 and J usage is TRBJ2-2; no firm D call. V shed 0 bases and J shed 7 bases, with 9 bases lying between them. The CDR3 is made up of 14 amino acids. The germline gives CDR1 MGHRA, CDR2 YSYEKL. The CDR3, as DNA: TGCGCCAGCAGCCAAGATCGAGTTAGCGGGGAGCTGTTTTTT. As protein: CASSQDRVSGELFF.

In the case of this clonotype: A much larger clone differs from this one at a single base, so this may be a read error. The CDR3 spells CASNVGGSGANALTF. Here the CDR3 DNA reads TGTGCCAGCAACGTCGGGGGCTCTGGGGCCAACGCCCTGACTTTC. The chain joins TRBV6-6 to TRBJ2-6; the D gene could be TRBD1 or TRBD2 (6 bases each). Per the germline V gene, CDR1 is MNHNY and CDR2 is SVGAGI (reference sequence). The CDR3 covers 15 residues.

The chain links TRBV5-5 to TRBJ2-5; possibly TRBD2 for D (6 bases). The V and J ends lost 4 bases and 5 bases respectively, with 18 bases between them. Germline assignment: CDR1 SGHKS and CDR2 YYEKEE (reference sequence). The CDR3 is made up of 15 amino acids. The CDR3 here is CASSLVTGGPETQYF. In nucleotides, the CDR3 is TGTGCCAGCAGCCTCGTTACCGGAGGGCCGGAGACCCAGTACTTC.

J is TRBJ2-7 and V is TRBV29-1; TRBD2 agrees at 7 bases. V was clipped by 4 bases and J by 5 bases; unmatched bases: 11. The length of the CDR3 is 14 residues. Germline CDR1 and CDR2: SQVTM and ANQGSEA. The CDR3 DNA sequence: TGCAGCGTTGTCTGGGCGGGAGTGGGCGACGAGCAGTACTTC. Translating it yields CSVVWAGVGDEQYF.

This clonotype was detected a few times. The chain is built from TRBV5-1 and TRBJ1-2; the D gene is possibly TRBD1 (6 bases). Germline CDR1 SGHRS, CDR2 YFSETQ. This CDR3 spans 18 amino acids. With 3 bases removed from V and 2 bases from J, the gap between germline ends came to 23 bases. The CDR3 DNA follows: TGCGCCAGCAGCTCTGGTCATGGGGCCCAGGGGACAAACTATGGCTACACCTTC. It codes for CASSSGHGAQGTNYGYTF.

This clonotype was detected a few times. This sequence joins TRBV9 and TRBJ2-7; 7 bases line up with TRBD1. In germline, CDR1 is SGDLS, CDR2 YYNGEE. The trim removed 4 bases at V and 3 bases at J, leaving 10 bases unmatched. The CDR3 contains 15 residues. CDR3 residues: CASSTGQWGFYEQYF. Written as DNA, the CDR3 is TGTGCCAGCAGCACGGGACAGTGGGGATTCTACGAGCAGTACTTC.

This clonotype has just one count. The chain joins TRBV3-1 to TRBJ2-7; 12 bases align to TRBD2. CDR1 LGHDT and CDR2 YNNKEL come from the germline V gene (reference sequence). This CDR3 spans 12 amino acids. V lost 10 bases, J lost 7 bases, and 5 bases stayed unmatched. The chain's CDR3 is CATGLAGREQYF. The CDR3 DNA follows: TGTGCCACCGGACTAGCGGGAAGGGAGCAGTACTTC.

The chain recombines TRBV27 with TRBJ1-2; D gene uncertain. V shed 6 bases and J shed 13 bases, with 30 bases lying between them. CDR1 and CDR2 (germline): MNHEY, SMNVEV (reference sequence). The CDR3 has 16 residues. CDR3 coding DNA: TGTGCCAGCAGCCCACCCCAGGCAGGCGGTATATATCGCTGCACCTTC. Protein sequence: CASSPPQAGGIYRCTF.

The chain links TRBV11-2 to TRBJ1-2; 9 nucleotides agree with TRBD1. Per the germline V gene, CDR1 is SGHAT and CDR2 is FQNNGV. Unmatched junction bases numbered 11, after V lost 5 bases and J lost 7 bases. The CDR3 covers 15 residues. The CDR3 is CASSINRGQVGGYTF. The DNA of the CDR3 is TGTGCCAGCAGCATAAACAGGGGGCAAGTCGGTGGCTACACCTTC.

This clonotype was detected a few times. This sequence joins TRBV9 and TRBJ2-1, with D maybe TRBD2 (7 bases). Between the trimmed V and J ends, which lost 6 bases and 9 bases, there was a span of 25 bases. Per the germline V gene, CDR1 is SGDLS and CDR2 is YYNGEE. This CDR3 is built from 16 residues. The CDR3, as DNA: TGTGCCAGCACCTCAGGGGCGGGAGAGGCTGGCGTTGAGCAGTTCTTC. It is translated as CASTSGAGEAGVEQFF.

This clonotype was seen at least ten times. The gene calls are TRBV2 and TRBJ2-7, with 8 nucleotides matching TRBD2. The germline gives CDR1 SNHLY, CDR2 FYNNEI. This CDR3 comprises 12 residues. V trimming: 1 base; J trimming: 10 bases; junction bases outside the gene matches: 3. The CDR3 nucleotides are TGTGCCAGCAGTGAAGTTCTAGCGGGTCAGTACTTC. Translation gives CASSEVLAGQYF.

The sample holds one count of this clonotype. The chain is built from TRBV7-9 and TRBJ2-7; no clear D. The CDR3 has 13 residues. V was clipped by 5 bases and J by 5 bases, with 13 bases between them. Looked up from germline, CDR1 is SEHNR and CDR2 is FQNEAQ (reference sequence). CDR3 DNA: TGTGCCAGCAGCGCGAGTCCCATAAACGAGCAGTACTTC. Amino acids: CASSASPINEQYF.

The V call is TRBV20-1, the J call TRBJ1-1, with TRBD1 as a possible D gene (5 bases). The germline V gene has CDR1 DFQATT and CDR2 SNEGSKA (reference sequence). Trimming stripped 1 base from V and 4 bases from J, with 16 bases between. The CDR3 sequence is 15 residues long. In nucleotides, the CDR3 is TGCAGTGCTAGAGGGGGGAGGGGATCGGCCACTGAAGCTTTCTTT. It is translated as CSARGGRGSATEAFF.

The sample holds one count of this clonotype. One junction end does not reproduce the germline sequence, and a read error may be involved. The gene calls are TRBV7-2 and TRBJ2-1; weak D call: TRBD2 (6 bases). The germline V gene has CDR1 SGHTA and CDR2 FQGNSA. There are 13 residues in the CDR3. CDR3 region: CASSARGTNGQFF. As DNA, the CDR3 is TGTGCCAGCAGTGCCCGGGGGACGAATGGGCAGTTCTTC.